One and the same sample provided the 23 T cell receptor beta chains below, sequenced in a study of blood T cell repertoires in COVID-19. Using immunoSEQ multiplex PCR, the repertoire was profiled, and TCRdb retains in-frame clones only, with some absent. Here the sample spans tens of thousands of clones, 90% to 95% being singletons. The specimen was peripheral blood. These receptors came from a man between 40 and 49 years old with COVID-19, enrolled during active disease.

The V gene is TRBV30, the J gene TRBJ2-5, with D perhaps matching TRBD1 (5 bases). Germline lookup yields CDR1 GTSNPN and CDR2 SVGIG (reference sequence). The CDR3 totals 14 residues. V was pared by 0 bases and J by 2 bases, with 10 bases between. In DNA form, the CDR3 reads TGTGCCTGGAGTGTACCAGGACAACAAGAGACCCAGTACTTC. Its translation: CAWSVPGQQETQYF.

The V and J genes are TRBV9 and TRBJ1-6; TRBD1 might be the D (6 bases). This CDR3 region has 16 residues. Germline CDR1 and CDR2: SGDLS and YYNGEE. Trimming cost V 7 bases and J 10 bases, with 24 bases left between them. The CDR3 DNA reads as TGTGCCAGCCGAGGCAGGGTGGGTTTTCAGGGGTCACCCCTCCACTTT. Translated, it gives CASRGRVGFQGSPLHF.

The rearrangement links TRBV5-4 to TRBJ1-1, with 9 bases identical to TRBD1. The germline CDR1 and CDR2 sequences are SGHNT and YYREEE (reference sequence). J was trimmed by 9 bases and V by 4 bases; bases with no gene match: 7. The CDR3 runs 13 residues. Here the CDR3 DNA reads TGTGCCAGCAGCACTGGGGGGACAGGGAAAGCTTTCTTT. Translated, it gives CASSTGGTGKAFF. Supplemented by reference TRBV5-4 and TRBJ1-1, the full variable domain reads ETGVTQSPTHLIKTRGQQVTLRCSSQSGHNTVSWYQQALGQGPQFIFQYYREEENGRGNFPPRFSGLQFPNYSSELNVNALELDDSALYLCASSTGGTGKAFFGQGTRLTVV.

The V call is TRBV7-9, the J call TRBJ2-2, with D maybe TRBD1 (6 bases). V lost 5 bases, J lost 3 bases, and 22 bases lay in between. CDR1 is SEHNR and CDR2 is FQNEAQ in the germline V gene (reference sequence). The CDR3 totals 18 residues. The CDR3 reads CASSPMGGRGADTGELFF. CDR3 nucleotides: TGTGCCAGCAGCCCAATGGGTGGCAGGGGCGCGGACACCGGGGAGCTGTTTTTT.

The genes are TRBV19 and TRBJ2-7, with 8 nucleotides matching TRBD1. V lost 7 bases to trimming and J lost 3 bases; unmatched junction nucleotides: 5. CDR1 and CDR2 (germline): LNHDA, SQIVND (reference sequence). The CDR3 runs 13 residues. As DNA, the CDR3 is TGTGCCAGTACCAGGGGACAGGACTACGAGCAGTACTTC. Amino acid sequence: CASTRGQDYEQYF.

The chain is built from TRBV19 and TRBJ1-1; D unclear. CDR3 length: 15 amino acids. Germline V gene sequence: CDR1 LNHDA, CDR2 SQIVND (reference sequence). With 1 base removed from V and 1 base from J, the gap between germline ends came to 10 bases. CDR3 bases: TGTGCCAGTAGTATAGGGACTTTGGCGAACACTGAAGCTTTCTTT. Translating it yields CASSIGTLANTEAFF.

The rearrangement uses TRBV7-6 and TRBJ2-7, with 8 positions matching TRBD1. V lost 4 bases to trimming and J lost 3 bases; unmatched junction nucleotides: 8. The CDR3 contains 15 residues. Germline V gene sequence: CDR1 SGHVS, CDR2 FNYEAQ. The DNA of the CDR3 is TGTGCCAGCAGCTCGGAAGGGACAGGAGACTACGAGCAGTACTTC. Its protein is CASSSEGTGDYEQYF.

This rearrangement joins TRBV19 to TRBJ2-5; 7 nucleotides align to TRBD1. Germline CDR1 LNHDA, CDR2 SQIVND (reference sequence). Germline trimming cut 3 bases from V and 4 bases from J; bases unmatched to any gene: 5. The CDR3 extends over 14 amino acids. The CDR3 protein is CASSMTGNGETQYF. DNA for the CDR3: TGTGCCAGTAGTATGACAGGGAATGGAGAGACCCAGTACTTC. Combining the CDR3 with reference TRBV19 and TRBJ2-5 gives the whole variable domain DGGITQSPKYLFRKEGQNVTLSCEQNLNHDAMYWYRQDPGQGLRLIYYSQIVNDFQKGDIAEGYSVSREKKESFPLTVTSAQKNPTAFYLCASSMTGNGETQYFGPGTRLLVL.

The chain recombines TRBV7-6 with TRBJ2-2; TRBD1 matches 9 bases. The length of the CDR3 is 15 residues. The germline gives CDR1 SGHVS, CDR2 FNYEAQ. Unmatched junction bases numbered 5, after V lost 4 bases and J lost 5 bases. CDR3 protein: CASSSQGASTGELFF. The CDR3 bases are TGTGCCAGCAGCTCACAGGGGGCGAGTACCGGGGAGCTGTTTTTT.

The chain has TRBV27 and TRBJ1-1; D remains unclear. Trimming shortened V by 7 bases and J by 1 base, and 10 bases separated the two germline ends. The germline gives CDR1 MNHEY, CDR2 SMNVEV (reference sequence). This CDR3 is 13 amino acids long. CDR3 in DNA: TGTGCCAGCATGAGGCAGACGAACACTGAAGCTTTCTTT. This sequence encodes CASMRQTNTEAFF.

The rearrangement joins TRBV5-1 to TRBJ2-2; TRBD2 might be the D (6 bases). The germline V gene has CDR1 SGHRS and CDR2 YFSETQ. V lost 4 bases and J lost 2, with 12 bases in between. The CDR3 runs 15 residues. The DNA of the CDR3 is TGCGCCAGCAGCGTGGGACTGCGCAACACCGGGGAGCTGTTTTTT. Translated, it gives CASSVGLRNTGELFF. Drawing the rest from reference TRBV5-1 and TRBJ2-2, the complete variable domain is KAGVTQTPRYLIKTRGQQVTLSCSPISGHRSVSWYQQTPGQGLQFLFEYFSETQRNKGNFPGRFSGRQFSNSRSEMNVSTLELGDSALYLCASSVGLRNTGELFFGEGSRLTVL.

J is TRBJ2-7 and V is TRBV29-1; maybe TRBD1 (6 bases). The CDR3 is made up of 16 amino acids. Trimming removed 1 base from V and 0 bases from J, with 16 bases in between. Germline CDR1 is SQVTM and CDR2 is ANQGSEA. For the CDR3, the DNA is TGCAGCGTTGAAGGTACAGGGTCTTCTAGCTCCTACGAGCAGTACTTC. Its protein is CSVEGTGSSSSYEQYF.

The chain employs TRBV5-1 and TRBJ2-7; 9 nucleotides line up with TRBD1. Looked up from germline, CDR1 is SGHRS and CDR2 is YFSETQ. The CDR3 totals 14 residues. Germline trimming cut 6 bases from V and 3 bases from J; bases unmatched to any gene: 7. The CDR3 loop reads CASTTGGQGYEQYF. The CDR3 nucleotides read TGCGCCAGCACTACAGGGGGCCAGGGCTACGAGCAGTACTTC. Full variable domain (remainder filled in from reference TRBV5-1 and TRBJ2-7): KAGVTQTPRYLIKTRGQQVTLSCSPISGHRSVSWYQQTPGQGLQFLFEYFSETQRNKGNFPGRFSGRQFSNSRSEMNVSTLELGDSALYLCASTTGGQGYEQYFGPGTRLTVT.

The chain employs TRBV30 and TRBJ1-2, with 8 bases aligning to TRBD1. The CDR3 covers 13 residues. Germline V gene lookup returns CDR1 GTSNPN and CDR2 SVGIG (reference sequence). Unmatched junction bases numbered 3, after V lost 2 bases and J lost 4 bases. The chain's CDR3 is CAWSQGAGYGYTF. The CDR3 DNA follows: TGTGCCTGGAGTCAGGGGGCCGGCTATGGCTACACCTTC. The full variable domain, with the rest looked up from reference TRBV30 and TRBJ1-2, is SQTIHQWPATLVQPVGSPLSLECTVEGTSNPNLYWYRQAAGRGLQLLFYSVGIGQISSEVPQNLSASRPQDRQFILSSKKLLLSDSGFYLCAWSQGAGYGYTFGSGTRLTVV.

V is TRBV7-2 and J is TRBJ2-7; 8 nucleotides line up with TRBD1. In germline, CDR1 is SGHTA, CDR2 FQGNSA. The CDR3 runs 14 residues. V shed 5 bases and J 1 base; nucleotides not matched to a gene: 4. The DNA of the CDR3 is TGTGCCAGCAGCCCGTGGACAGGGTCCTACGAGCAGTACTTC. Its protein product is CASSPWTGSYEQYF.

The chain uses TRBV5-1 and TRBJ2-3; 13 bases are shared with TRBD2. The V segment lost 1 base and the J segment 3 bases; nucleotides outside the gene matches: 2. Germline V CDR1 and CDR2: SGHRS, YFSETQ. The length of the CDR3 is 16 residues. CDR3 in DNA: TGCGCCAGCAGCTTGACTAGCGGGGGGGTGACAGATACGCAGTATTTT. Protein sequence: CASSLTSGGVTDTQYF. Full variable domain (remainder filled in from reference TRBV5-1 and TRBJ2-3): KAGVTQTPRYLIKTRGQQVTLSCSPISGHRSVSWYQQTPGQGLQFLFEYFSETQRNKGNFPGRFSGRQFSNSRSEMNVSTLELGDSALYLCASSLTSGGVTDTQYFGPGTRLTVL.

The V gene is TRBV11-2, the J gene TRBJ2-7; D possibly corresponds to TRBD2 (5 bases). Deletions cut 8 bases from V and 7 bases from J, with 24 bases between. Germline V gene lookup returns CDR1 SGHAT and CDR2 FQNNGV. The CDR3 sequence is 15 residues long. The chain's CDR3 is CASSPPNRGVGEQYF. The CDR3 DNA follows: TGTGCCAGCTCCCCCCCCAACCGGGGTGTTGGGGAGCAGTACTTC.

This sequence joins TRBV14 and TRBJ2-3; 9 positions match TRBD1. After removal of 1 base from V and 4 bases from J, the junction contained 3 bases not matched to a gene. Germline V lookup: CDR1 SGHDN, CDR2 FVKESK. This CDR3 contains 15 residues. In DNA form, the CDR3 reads TGTGCCAGCAGCCAAGCCGGGACAGGGTCAGATACGCAGTATTTT. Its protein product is CASSQAGTGSDTQYF.

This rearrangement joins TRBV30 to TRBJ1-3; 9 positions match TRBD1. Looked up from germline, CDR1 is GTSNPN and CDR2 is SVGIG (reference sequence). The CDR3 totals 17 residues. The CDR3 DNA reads TGTGCGCGGACCGGGACAGGGCAACCCCACTCTGGAAACACCATATATTTT. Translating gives CARTGTGQPHSGNTIYF.

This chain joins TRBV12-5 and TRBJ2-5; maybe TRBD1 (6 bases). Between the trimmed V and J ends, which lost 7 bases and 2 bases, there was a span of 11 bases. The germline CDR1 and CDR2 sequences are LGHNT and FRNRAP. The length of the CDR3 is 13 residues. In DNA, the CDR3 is TGTGCTAGTGCTGGCGGACAGCAAGAGACCCAGTACTTC. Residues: CASAGGQQETQYF.

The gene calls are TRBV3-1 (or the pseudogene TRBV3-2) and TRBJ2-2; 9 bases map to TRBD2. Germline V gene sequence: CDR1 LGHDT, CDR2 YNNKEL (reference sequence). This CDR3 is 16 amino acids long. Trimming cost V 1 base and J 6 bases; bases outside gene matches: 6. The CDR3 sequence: CASSQAGGGASGELFF. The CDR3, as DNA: TGTGCCAGCAGCCAAGCGGGCGGGGGGGCGTCCGGGGAGCTGTTTTTT.

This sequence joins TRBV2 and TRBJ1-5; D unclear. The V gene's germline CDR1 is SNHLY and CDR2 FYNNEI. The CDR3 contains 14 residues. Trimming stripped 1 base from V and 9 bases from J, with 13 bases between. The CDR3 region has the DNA TGTGCCAGCAGTGAAGTCAGTGAAATATCGCCCCAGCATTTT. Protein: CASSEVSEISPQHF.

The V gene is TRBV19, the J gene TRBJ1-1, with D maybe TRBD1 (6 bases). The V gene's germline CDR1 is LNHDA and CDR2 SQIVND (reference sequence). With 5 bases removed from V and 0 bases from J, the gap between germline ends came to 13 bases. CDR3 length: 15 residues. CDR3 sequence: CASSGTTGLNTEAFF. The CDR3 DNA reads TGTGCCAGTAGTGGGACGACAGGTTTGAACACTGAAGCTTTCTTT.